This record looks at one TCR beta chain sequence and its context. Repertoires were generated with immunoSEQ multiplex PCR, while TCRdb's copy carries only in-frame clones and drops some. Of about 45,000 clones listed, approximately 70% are singletons. The sample comes from a study of radiotherapy plus CTLA-4 blockade in lung cancer. This CDR3 has 15 amino acids. In germline, CDR1 is MNHEY, CDR2 SVGAGI. After removal of 6 bases from V and 7 bases from J, the junction contained 5 bases not matched to a gene. The sample consisted of peripheral blood, taken from a patient treated with radiotherapy plus ipilimumab. The chain joins TRBV6-5 to TRBJ1-6; 11 positions match TRBD1. This clonotype originated in a human donor with non-small cell lung cancer who had a complete response to radiotherapy plus ipilimumab. CDR3 DNA sequence: TGTGCCAGCAGCCGGACAGGGGGCCAAAATTCACCCCTCCACTTT. It encodes CASSRTGGQNSPLHF.